This record concerns one T cell receptor beta chain sequence. The target antigen is unknown. The data are from a study of identical twins. Germline V gives CDR1 SEHNR, CDR2 FQNEAQ (reference sequence). Germline trimming cut 6 bases from V and 4 bases from J; bases unmatched to any gene: 10. The CDR3 loop spans 15 amino acids. Whole-study results and caveats: One should note that invariant MAIT and iNKT cells could partly confound zero-insertion analyses. In monozygotic twins, models underestimated the sharing of out-of-frame TCR alpha.

Each CDR3 protein gets one entry after TCRdb re-called the 5' RACE reads with MiXCR. The sample includes some 440,000 distinct CDR3 sequences, more than 20% of them seen just once. The sample also formed part of further work on T cells expressing NK-cell markers.

This chain uses TRBV7-9 with TRBJ2-3; TRBD1 aligns across 7 bases. The sequenced sample was CD4+ T cells sorted from blood. The receptor comes from a young woman in good health. The CDR3 protein is CASSQGDRSADTQYF. CDR3 coding DNA: TGTGCCAGCAGTCAGGGGGACCGAAGCGCAGATACGCAGTATTTT.